Included here is one TCR beta chain sequence, with context. Trimming cost V 10 bases and J 8 bases; bases outside gene matches: 7. CDR3 length equals 12 residues. These data come from a study of blood T cell repertoires in COVID-19. Study at large: The analysed material was cDNA or gDNA that came from T cells, B-cell-depleted T cells, or PBMCs.

Living in 24 US areas, the participants were between about 18 and 100 years of age. The study assigned cohorts using participant-reported clinical history. The method was immunoSEQ multiplex PCR; TCRdb's version includes in-frame clones alone and lacks a portion of them. Seen here are 300,000 to 350,000 clones, 75% to 90% observed once, and the top ten hold about 5%. The sequence derives from a man aged 30 to 39 who had recovered from COVID-19. Sequenced material: PBMCs or T cells enriched from blood (not recorded which). The chain links TRBV12-3 or TRBV12-4 to TRBJ1-2; TRBD1 aligns across 10 bases. Written as DNA, the CDR3 is TGTGCCACCGGGGACAGGGGAGACGGCTACACCTTC. This gives the protein CATGDRGDGYTF.